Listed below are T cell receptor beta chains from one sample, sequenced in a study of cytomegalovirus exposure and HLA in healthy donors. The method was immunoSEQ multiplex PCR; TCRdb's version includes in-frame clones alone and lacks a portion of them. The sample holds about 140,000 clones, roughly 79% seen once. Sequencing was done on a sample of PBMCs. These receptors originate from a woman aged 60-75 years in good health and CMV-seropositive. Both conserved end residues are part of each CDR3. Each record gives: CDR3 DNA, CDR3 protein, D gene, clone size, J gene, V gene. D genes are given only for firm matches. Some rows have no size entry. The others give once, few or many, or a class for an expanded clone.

TGCGCCAGCAGGAGGGATGCAGGGGGCCACGAGCAGTACTTC CASRRDAGGHEQYF TRBD1 - TRBJ2-7 TRBV23-1
TGCGCCAGCAGTGTTCGGGAAGGTGGCTACACCTTC CASSVREGGYTF - - TRBJ1-2 TRBV10-1
TGTGCCAGCAGCAGACAGGGTTGGGATACTATGGCAGATACGCAGTATTTT CASSRQGWDTMADTQYF TRBD1 few TRBJ2-3 TRBV7-3
TGCGCCAGCAGCTTCGGGGGGGAGTTAGTCGAGCAGTACTTC CASSFGGELVEQYF TRBD2 - TRBJ2-7 TRBV5-1
TGTGCCAGCAGTTTTCCAGGCTCGAACACTGAAGCTTTCTTT CASSFPGSNTEAFF - - TRBJ1-1 TRBV28
TGTGCCAGCAGCTTAGAACAGGGGGGGACAGATACGCAGTATTTT CASSLEQGGTDTQYF - - TRBJ2-3 TRBV11-2
TGTGCCAGCAGCCGGGGACAGGGGGCCACCTACGAGCAGTACTTC CASSRGQGATYEQYF TRBD1 - TRBJ2-7 TRBV7-9
TGTGCCAGCGGACGACAGGGTGGAAACACCATATATTTT CASGRQGGNTIYF TRBD1 - TRBJ1-3 TRBV2
TGTGCCAGCAGCTTAAGGGCTAGCGGGGGCTCCTACGAGCAGTACTTC CASSLRASGGSYEQYF TRBD2 - TRBJ2-7 TRBV7-2
TGTGCCAGTAGTATAGATTTAGAGGCAGGGTACTACAATGAGCAGTTCTTC CASSIDLEAGYYNEQFF - - TRBJ2-1 TRBV19
TGTGCCAGCAGCCCTAGGACAGGTGGGAGGCAGCCCCAGCATTTT CASSPRTGGRQPQHF TRBD1 - TRBJ1-5 TRBV28
TGCAGCGGGGGACAGGGAAGATACGAGCAGTACTTC CSGGQGRYEQYF TRBD1 - TRBJ2-7 TRBV29-1
TGTGCCAGCAGCTTTGTGGGGCAGGGGGCGGACGAGCAGTACTTC CASSFVGQGADEQYF TRBD1 - TRBJ2-7 TRBV5-4
TGTGCCAGTAGTTCGTTAGGGGGCAACTATGGCTACACCTTC CASSSLGGNYGYTF TRBD1 - TRBJ1-2 TRBV19
TGCGCCAGCAGCTTCAATGGTGTCGGAGGAGGGATCAATGAGCAGTTCTTC CASSFNGVGGGINEQFF - - TRBJ2-1 TRBV5-1
TGTGCCAGCGGAAGGACAGGGGTTCATGGCTACACCTTC CASGRTGVHGYTF TRBD1 - TRBJ1-2 TRBV28
TGTGCCAGCAGCTGGGGGGATCAGCCCCAGCATTTT CASSWGDQPQHF - - TRBJ1-5 TRBV7-9
TGTGCCAGCACCGACTCCCCCGGGACTAACTACAATGAGCAGTTCTTC CASTDSPGTNYNEQFF TRBD2 - TRBJ2-1 TRBV5-6
TGTGCCACCAGCAGAGAAGGAGGACAGGGTCGGTCTGGGGCCAACGTCCTGACTTTC CATSREGGQGRSGANVLTF TRBD1 - TRBJ2-6 TRBV15
TGTGCCAGCAGTCTCAGGGGCCCCTACGAGCAGTACTTC CASSLRGPYEQYF - - TRBJ2-7 TRBV28
TGTGCCAGCAGTTTGCGCCGAAACTATGGCTACACCTTC CASSLRRNYGYTF - - TRBJ1-2 TRBV27
TGTGCCAGTAGCCGACAGGTCAATGAAAAACTGTTTTTT CASSRQVNEKLFF - - TRBJ1-4 TRBV19
TGTGCCAGCAGCGCACAGGGATCCCACACCGGGGAGCTGTTTTTT CASSAQGSHTGELFF - - TRBJ2-2 TRBV6-4
TGTGCCAGCAGCCCGACAGTCCTCGATGAAAAACTGTTTTTT CASSPTVLDEKLFF - - TRBJ1-4 TRBV11-2
TGTGCCAGCAGATCCGACAGCACTGACACTGAAGCTTTCTTT CASRSDSTDTEAFF - - TRBJ1-1 TRBV27
TGTGCCACCAGCAGTTACAGGGCCAAATCACCCCTCCACTTT CATSSYRAKSPLHF - - TRBJ1-6 TRBV15
TGTGCCATCAGTCTTCTAGCGGGAGAGGGCGAGCAGTACTTC CAISLLAGEGEQYF TRBD2 once TRBJ2-7 TRBV10-3
TGTGCCAGCAGCCCCCCCGGGAGGGCCTACGAGCAGTACTTC CASSPPGRAYEQYF TRBD2 - TRBJ2-7 TRBV7-9
TGCAGCGTCAGGACAGGGGACTACGAGCAGTACTTC CSVRTGDYEQYF TRBD1 - TRBJ2-7 TRBV29-1
TGTGCCAGCAGTTTAGCGGGAGGGCCGCTGGGAGAGCAGTACTTC CASSLAGGPLGEQYF TRBD2 - TRBJ2-7 TRBV6-1
TGCGCCAGCAGCTGGACTAGATCCTACAATGAGCAGTTCTTC CASSWTRSYNEQFF TRBD2 - TRBJ2-1 TRBV5-1
TGTGCCAGCAGCTTAGCAAGGACTAGCGGGACCTACGAGCAGTACTTC CASSLARTSGTYEQYF TRBD2 - TRBJ2-7 TRBV11-2
TGTGCCTGGAGTGCAAAAGGGGGCACCCACGAGCAGTACTTC CAWSAKGGTHEQYF TRBD1 - TRBJ2-7 TRBV30